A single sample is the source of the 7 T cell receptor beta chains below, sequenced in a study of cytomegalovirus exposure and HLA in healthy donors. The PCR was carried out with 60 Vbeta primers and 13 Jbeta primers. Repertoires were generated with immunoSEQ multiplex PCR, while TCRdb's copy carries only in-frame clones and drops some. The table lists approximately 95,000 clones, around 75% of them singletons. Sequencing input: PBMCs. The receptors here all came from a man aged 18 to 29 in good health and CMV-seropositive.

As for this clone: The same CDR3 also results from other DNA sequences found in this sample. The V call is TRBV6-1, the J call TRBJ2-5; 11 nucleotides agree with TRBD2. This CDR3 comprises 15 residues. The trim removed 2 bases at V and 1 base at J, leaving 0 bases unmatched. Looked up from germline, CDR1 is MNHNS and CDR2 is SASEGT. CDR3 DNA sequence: TGTGCCAGCAGTGAACTAGCGGGGGGCCAAGAGACCCAGTACTTC. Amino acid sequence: CASSELAGGQETQYF.

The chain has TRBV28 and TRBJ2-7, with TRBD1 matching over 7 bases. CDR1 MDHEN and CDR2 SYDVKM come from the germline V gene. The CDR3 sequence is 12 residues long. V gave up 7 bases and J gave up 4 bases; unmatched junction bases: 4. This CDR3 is CASNIQGYEQYF. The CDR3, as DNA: TGTGCCAGCAACATACAGGGGTACGAGCAGTACTTC.

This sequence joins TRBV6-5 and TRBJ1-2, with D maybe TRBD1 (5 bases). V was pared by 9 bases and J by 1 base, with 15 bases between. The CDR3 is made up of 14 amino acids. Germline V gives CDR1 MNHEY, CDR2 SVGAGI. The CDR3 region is CASYRLGLNYGYTF. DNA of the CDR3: TGTGCCAGTTACAGACTGGGACTTAACTATGGCTACACCTTC.

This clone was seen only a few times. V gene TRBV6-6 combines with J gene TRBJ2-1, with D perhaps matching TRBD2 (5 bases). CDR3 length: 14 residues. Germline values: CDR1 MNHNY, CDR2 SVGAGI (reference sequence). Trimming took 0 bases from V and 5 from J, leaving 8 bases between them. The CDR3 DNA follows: TGTGCCAGCAGTTACTCGAGACTAAACAATGAGCAGTTCTTC. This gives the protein CASSYSRLNNEQFF.

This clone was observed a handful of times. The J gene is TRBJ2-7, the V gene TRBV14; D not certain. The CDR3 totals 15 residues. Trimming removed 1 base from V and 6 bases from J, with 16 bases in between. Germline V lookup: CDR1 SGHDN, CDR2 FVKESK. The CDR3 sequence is CASSQGLRRSVEQYF. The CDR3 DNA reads TGTGCCAGCAGCCAAGGCCTTCGGAGATCTGTCGAGCAGTACTTC.

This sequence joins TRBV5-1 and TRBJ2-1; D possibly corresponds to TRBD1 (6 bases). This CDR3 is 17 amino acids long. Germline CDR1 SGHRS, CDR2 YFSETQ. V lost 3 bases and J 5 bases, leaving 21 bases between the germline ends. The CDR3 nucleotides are TGCGCCAGCAGCTACCGGTCGGGACAACTAAGAAACAATGAGCAGTTCTTC. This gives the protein CASSYRSGQLRNNEQFF. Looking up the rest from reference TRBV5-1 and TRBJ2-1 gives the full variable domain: KAGVTQTPRYLIKTRGQQVTLSCSPISGHRSVSWYQQTPGQGLQFLFEYFSETQRNKGNFPGRFSGRQFSNSRSEMNVSTLELGDSALYLCASSYRSGQLRNNEQFFGPGTRLTVL.

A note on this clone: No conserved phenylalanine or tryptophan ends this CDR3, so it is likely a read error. DNA of the CDR3: TGTGCCAGCAGCTTAGGACAGGGCGAGAATTCACCCCTCCACGTT. Its translation: CASSLGQGENSPLHV. The chain links TRBV7-2 to TRBJ1-6; 7 positions match TRBD1. CDR3 length: 15 amino acids. With V trimmed by 1 base and J by 7 bases, 4 bases remained unmatched. The germline V gene has CDR1 SGHTA and CDR2 FQGNSA.